What follows are 2 T cell receptor beta chains derived from one specimen sequenced in a study of T cell responses to AZD1222 COVID-19 vaccine. Assay: immunoSEQ multiplex PCR; the TCRdb copy retains only in-frame clones and omits some. The table records 150,000 to 180,000 clones, roughly 90% of them present only once. Source: peripheral blood, taken on day 0 of MenACWY control vaccination. Receptors were obtained from an adult in good health.

The gene calls are TRBV29-1 and TRBJ1-1; weak D call: TRBD1 (5 bases). The V gene lost 0 bases and the J gene lost 1 base, with 9 bases spanning the gap. The CDR3 runs to 14 residues. The germline V gene encodes CDR1 SQVTM and CDR2 ANQGSEA. CDR3 sequence: CSVEDPTGNTEAFF. The CDR3 region has the DNA TGCAGCGTTGAAGATCCTACAGGGAACACTGAAGCTTTCTTT. The full variable domain, completed using reference TRBV29-1 and TRBJ1-1, is SAVISQKPSRDICQRGTSLTIQCQVDSQVTMMFWYRQQPGQSLTLIATANQGSEATYESGFVIDKFPISRPNLTFSTLTVSNMSPEDSSIYLCSVEDPTGNTEAFFGQGTRLTVV.

V usage is TRBV7-2 and J usage is TRBJ2-7; TRBD2 matches 9 bases. Germline values: CDR1 SGHTA, CDR2 FQGNSA. Unmatched junction bases numbered 4, after V lost 1 base and J lost 3 bases. CDR3 length: 15 amino acids. CDR3 amino acids: CASSLVNSGSYEQYF. The CDR3, as DNA: TGTGCCAGCAGCTTAGTTAATAGCGGGAGCTACGAGCAGTACTTC. Together with reference TRBV7-2 and TRBJ2-7, the CDR3 gives the full variable domain: GAGVSQSPSNKVTEKGKDVELRCDPISGHTALYWYRQSLGQGLEFLIYFQGNSAPDKSGLPSDRFSAERTGGSVSTLTIQRTQQEDSAVYLCASSLVNSGSYEQYFGPGTRLTVT.